Given below is one TCR beta chain in context. The PCR used 60 Vbeta and 13 Jbeta primers. The repertoire was sequenced with immunoSEQ multiplex PCR; TCRdb's copy has only in-frame clones and lacks some. This table holds roughly 100,000 clones, nearly 85% found once. The V and J ends lost 0 bases and 0 bases respectively, with 13 bases between them. This CDR3 region has 17 residues. The record originates from a study of cytomegalovirus exposure and HLA in healthy donors. The material sequenced was PBMCs. The sequence derives from a man between 18 and 35 years old in good health and CMV-seronegative. The chain combines TRBV5-3 with TRBJ1-3; D not resolved. TRBV5-3 is treated as an ORF (open reading frame) with a function not yet certain. CDR3 sequence (DNA): TGTGCCAGAAGCTTGGAGAGTCGGGTGTGCTCTGGAAACACCATATATTTT. Its protein product is CARSLESRVCSGNTIYF.